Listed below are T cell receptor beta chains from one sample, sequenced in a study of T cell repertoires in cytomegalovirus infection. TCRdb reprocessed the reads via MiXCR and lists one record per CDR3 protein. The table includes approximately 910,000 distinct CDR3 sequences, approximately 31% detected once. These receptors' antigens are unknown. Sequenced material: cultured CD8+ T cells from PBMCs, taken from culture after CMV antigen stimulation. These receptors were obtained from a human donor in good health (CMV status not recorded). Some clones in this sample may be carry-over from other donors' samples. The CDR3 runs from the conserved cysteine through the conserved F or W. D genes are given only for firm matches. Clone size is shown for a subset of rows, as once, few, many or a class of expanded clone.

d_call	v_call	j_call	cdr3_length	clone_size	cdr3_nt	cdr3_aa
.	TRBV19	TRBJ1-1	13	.	TGTGCCAGTAGGATGGGCCTTAACACTGAAGCTTTCTTT	CASRMGLNTEAFF
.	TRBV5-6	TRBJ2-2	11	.	TGTGCCAGCAGCTTGAATGAGAAGGTGTTTTTT	CASSLNEKVFF
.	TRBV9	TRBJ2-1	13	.	TGTGCCAGCAGCGTAGGACACCACAATGAGCAGTTCTTC	CASSVGHHNEQFF
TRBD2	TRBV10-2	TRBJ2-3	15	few	TGCGCCAGCAGTGAGAGCGCGGGGGGGACAGATACGCAGTATTTT	CASSESAGGTDTQYF
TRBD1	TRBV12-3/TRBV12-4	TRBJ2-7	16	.	TGTGCCAGCAGTTTAGCATGGGGACAGGGGACGTACGAGCAGTACTTC	CASSLAWGQGTYEQYF
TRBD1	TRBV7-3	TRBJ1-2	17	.	TGTGCCAGCAGCCGCGTACTTGTCACCGGGACAGGCTATGGCTACACCTTC	CASSRVLVTGTGYGYTF
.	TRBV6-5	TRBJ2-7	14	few	TGTGCCAGCAGTTACACGACAGGAGCCTACGAGCAGTACTTC	CASSYTTGAYEQYF
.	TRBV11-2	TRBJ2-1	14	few	TGTGCCAGCAGCTTACGTGGCAACGGTGATGAGCAGTTCTTC	CASSLRGNGDEQFF
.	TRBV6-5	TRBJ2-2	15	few	TGTGCCAGCAGTTACTCCCGGGGGCCGAGCGGGGAGCTGTTTTTT	CASSYSRGPSGELFF
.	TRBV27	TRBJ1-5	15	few	TGTGCCAGCAGACCCGGGACCGGGAGCAATCAGCCCCAGCATTTT	CASRPGTGSNQPQHF
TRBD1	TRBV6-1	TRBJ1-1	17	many	TGTGCCAGCAGTGCCCCGGCAGGGGGGATAATGAACACTGAAGCTTTCTTT	CASSAPAGGIMNTEAFF
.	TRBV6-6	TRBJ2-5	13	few	TGTGCCAGCAGTTATGAGGGGATGGAGACCCAGTACTTC	CASSYEGMETQYF
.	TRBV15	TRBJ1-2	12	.	TGTGCCACCAGCAGAGCAGGACGTGGCTACACCTTC	CATSRAGRGYTF
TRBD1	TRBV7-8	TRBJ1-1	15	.	TGTGCCAGCACCCAATCTCGGACAGGGGGCACTGAAGCTTTCTTT	CASTQSRTGGTEAFF
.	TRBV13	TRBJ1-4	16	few	TGTGCCAGCAGCCGTTACCAGGGAGTCCGTTATGAAAAACTGTTTTTT	CASSRYQGVRYEKLFF
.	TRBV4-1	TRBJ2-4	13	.	TGCGCCAGCAGCCAAGATTTGGCGGACATTCAGTACTTC	CASSQDLADIQYF
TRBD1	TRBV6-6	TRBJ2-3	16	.	TGTGCCAGCAGTTACTCGACAGGGGGAGCCACAGATACGCAGTATTTT	CASSYSTGGATDTQYF
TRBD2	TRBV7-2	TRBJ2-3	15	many	TGTGCCAGCAGCTATCTAGCGGTCCTTGGAGATACGCAGTATTTT	CASSYLAVLGDTQYF
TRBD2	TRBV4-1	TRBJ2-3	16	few	TGCGCCAGCAGCCAAGAGCGGGGGGGCTTCACAGATACGCAGTATTTT	CASSQERGGFTDTQYF
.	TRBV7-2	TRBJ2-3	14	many	TGTGCCAGCAGCTCCCCCTGGGTCACAGATACGCAGTATTTT	CASSSPWVTDTQYF
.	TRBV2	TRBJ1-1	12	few	TGTGCCAGCAGGGGAAATAGGCCTGAAGCTTTCTTT	CASRGNRPEAFF
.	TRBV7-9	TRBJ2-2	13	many	TGTGCCAGCAGCTTCCAGGGTCCCGGGGAGCTGTTTTTT	CASSFQGPGELFF
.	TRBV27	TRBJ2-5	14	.	TGTGCCAGCAGTTTATCTCAGAGTCGGGAGACCCAGTACTTC	CASSLSQSRETQYF
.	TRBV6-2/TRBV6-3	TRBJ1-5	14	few	TGTGCCAGTGACCCAGGGCAGCTCAATCAGCCCCAGCATTTT	CASDPGQLNQPQHF
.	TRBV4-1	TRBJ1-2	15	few	TGCGCCAGCAGCTCACAGGGATTGGATTATGATGGCTACACCTTC	CASSSQGLDYDGYTF
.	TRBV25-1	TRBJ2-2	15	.	TGTGCCAGCAGCCTTTACGAGGGGGGAAACGGGGAGCTGTTTTTT	CASSLYEGGNGELFF